One and the same sample provided the 22 T cell receptor beta chains below, sequenced in a study of vaccination effects on CD4 cells after COVID-19. TCRdb's table, derived via immunoSEQ multiplex PCR, lists solely in-frame clones and lacks some. Seen here are about 57,000 clones, about four fifths observed once, and the top ten hold 4.3%. CD4+ T cells were isolated after around ten days of culture. Two-dose vaccination with either BNT162b2 or mRNA-1273 was given to the participants. The antigens of these receptors remain unknown. This sample comprised CD4+ T cells from PBMCs cultured without peptide, obtained after COVID-19 vaccination. These receptors all stem from a human donor who received a COVID-19 vaccine.

This rearrangement joins TRBV2 to TRBJ2-4; 10 nucleotides align to TRBD2. CDR1 and CDR2 from the germline V gene are SNHLY and FYNNEI. The ends lost 4 bases at V and 6 bases at J; junction bases unmatched: 6. The CDR3 sequence is 15 residues long. CDR3 coding DNA: TGTGCCAGCAGTGTAGCGGGGGGCGATGGAAACATTCAGTACTTC. This translates into CASSVAGGDGNIQYF.

The chain uses TRBV12-3 or TRBV12-4 and TRBJ2-2; D unclear. The CDR3 has 13 residues. Trimming left V 3 bases short and J 3 bases short, with 5 bases between. CDR3 DNA: TGTGCCAGCAGTTTTTGGGACACCGGGGAGCTGTTTTTT. It encodes CASSFWDTGELFF.

The V and J genes are TRBV5-1 and TRBJ2-5, with 8 bases lining up with TRBD2. Germline lookup yields CDR1 SGHRS and CDR2 YFSETQ. V lost 4 bases, J lost 0 bases, and 11 bases stayed unmatched. CDR3 length equals 17 residues. DNA of the CDR3: TGCGCCAGCAGCAAAAGTAGCGGGATTAGGGACCAAGAGACCCAGTACTTC. Amino acids: CASSKSSGIRDQETQYF. The complete variable domain, with remaining parts taken from reference TRBV5-1 and TRBJ2-5, reads KAGVTQTPRYLIKTRGQQVTLSCSPISGHRSVSWYQQTPGQGLQFLFEYFSETQRNKGNFPGRFSGRQFSNSRSEMNVSTLELGDSALYLCASSKSSGIRDQETQYFGPGTRLLVL.

The chain has TRBV11-2 and TRBJ2-5; D unresolved. V gave up 5 bases and J gave up 5 bases, with 18 bases separating them. Germline loops: CDR1 SGHAT, CDR2 FQNNGV. The CDR3 has 15 amino acids. This CDR3 reads CASSRSRSVVETQYF. CDR3 coding DNA: TGTGCCAGCAGCCGAAGCCGGAGTGTGGTTGAGACCCAGTACTTC.

V and J are TRBV7-2 and TRBJ2-7; D unresolved. This CDR3 is built from 14 residues. Looked up from germline, CDR1 is SGHTA and CDR2 is FQGNSA. Trimming left V 4 bases short and J 2 bases short, with 12 bases between. The CDR3 loop reads CASSSQGGPYEQYF. CDR3 DNA sequence: TGTGCCAGCAGCTCTCAAGGTGGCCCCTACGAGCAGTACTTC.

This sequence joins TRBV2 and TRBJ1-6; D ambiguous. Germline CDR1 reads SNHLY; CDR2 reads FYNNEI. Trimming pared 0 bases from V and 0 bases from J, leaving 9 bases between. The CDR3 has 17 amino acids. CDR3: CASSEAGLSSYNSPLHF. In DNA, the CDR3 is TGTGCCAGCAGTGAAGCGGGGTTAAGCTCCTATAATTCACCCCTCCACTTT.

The chain uses TRBV5-1 and TRBJ2-7; D uncertain. V dropped 0 bases and J dropped 0 bases, with 10 bases sitting between them. CDR1 and CDR2 (germline): SGHRS, YFSETQ. The CDR3 totals 15 residues. The CDR3 region is CASSLAPVSSYEQYF. CDR3 DNA sequence: TGCGCCAGCAGCTTGGCCCCGGTTAGCTCCTACGAGCAGTACTTC.

This clone has just a few counts. V usage is TRBV11-2 and J usage is TRBJ1-2; D is unclear. The CDR3 is 15 residues long. CDR1 SGHAT and CDR2 FQNNGV come from the germline V gene. Trimming removed 1 base from V and 3 bases from J, with 12 bases in between. CDR3 sequence (DNA): TGTGCCAGCAGCTTAGGTCTCAGCTCGTACTATGGCTACACCTTC. Translating it yields CASSLGLSSYYGYTF.

This chain links TRBV3-1 (or the pseudogene TRBV3-2) with TRBJ1-3; 9 bases are a match to TRBD1. CDR3 size: 19 residues. CDR1 LGHDT and CDR2 YNNKEL come from the germline V gene (reference sequence). V lost 2 bases, J lost 0 bases, and 11 bases stayed unmatched. The DNA for the CDR3 is TGTGCCAGCAGCCAAAAGCCGGGACAGGGAATCAGCTCTGGAAACACCATATATTTT. Encoded protein: CASSQKPGQGISSGNTIYF.

The chain combines TRBV10-3 with TRBJ1-1, with D possibly matching TRBD1 (5 bases). The CDR3 extends over 15 amino acids. The V and J ends lost 2 bases and 4 bases respectively, with 14 bases between them. The germline V gene has CDR1 ENHRY and CDR2 SYGVKD. This CDR3 is CAISEGTGWGTEAFF. CDR3 nucleotides: TGTGCCATCAGTGAGGGGACCGGATGGGGCACTGAAGCTTTCTTT.

This chain uses TRBV5-6 with TRBJ2-7; the D gene is possibly TRBD2 (6 bases). V lost 4 bases to trimming and J lost 3 bases, with 14 bases between them. CDR3 size: 14 residues. CDR1 and CDR2 (germline): SGHDT, YYEEEE. The CDR3 reads CASSKGLANYEQYF. The CDR3 DNA follows: TGTGCCAGCAGCAAGGGACTGGCTAACTACGAGCAGTACTTC.

This clone was recorded a few times. CDR3 sequence: CASSSGTGLQETQYF. As DNA, the CDR3 is TGTGCCAGCAGCTCCGGGACAGGGCTTCAGGAGACCCAGTACTTC. This rearrangement joins TRBV7-2 to TRBJ2-5; 9 bases are shared with TRBD1. The CDR3 sequence is 15 residues long. V shed 4 bases and J 5 bases; nucleotides not matched to a gene: 8. The germline gives CDR1 SGHTA, CDR2 FQGNSA.

This clone was seen more than once but under ten times. The gene calls are TRBV29-1 and TRBJ1-5; unclear D gene. V shed 4 bases and J shed 0 bases, with 7 bases lying between them. Germline loops: CDR1 SQVTM, CDR2 ANQGSEA. The CDR3 is 13 amino acids. This CDR3 reads CSVVVSSNQPQHF. CDR3 coding DNA: TGCAGCGTTGTAGTGAGTAGCAATCAGCCCCAGCATTTT.

The J gene is TRBJ2-4, the V gene TRBV10-3; unclear D gene. Germline V CDR1 and CDR2: ENHRY, SYGVKD. This CDR3 has 13 amino acids. V dropped 3 bases and J dropped 7 bases, with 10 bases sitting between them. The CDR3 here is CAISDPTTNIQYF. As DNA, the CDR3 is TGTGCCATCAGTGACCCGACAACGAACATTCAGTACTTC.

The rearrangement joins TRBV9 to TRBJ2-1, with D unclear. CDR3 length: 13 residues. Germline loops: CDR1 SGDLS, CDR2 YYNGEE. With 0 bases removed from V and 5 bases from J, the gap between germline ends came to 6 bases. The chain's CDR3 is CASSVDPNNEQFF. DNA for the CDR3: TGTGCCAGCAGCGTAGATCCCAACAATGAGCAGTTCTTC.

This clone was detected once. This chain uses TRBV7-8 with TRBJ2-3, with TRBD1 identical over 7 bases. The CDR3 sequence is 14 residues long. After removal of 5 bases from V and 3 bases from J, the junction contained 5 bases not matched to a gene. Germline CDR1 reads SGHVS; CDR2 reads FQNEAQ. The DNA for the CDR3 is TGTGCCAGCAGCACCAGGACAGGAACAGATACGCAGTATTTT. It encodes CASSTRTGTDTQYF. The complete variable domain, with remaining parts taken from reference TRBV7-8 and TRBJ2-3, reads GAGVSQSPRYKVAKRGQDVALRCDPISGHVSLFWYQQALGQGPEFLTYFQNEAQLDKSGLPSDRFFAERPEGSVSTLKIQRTQQEDSAVYLCASSTRTGTDTQYFGPGTRLTVL.

The chain has TRBV5-6 and TRBJ1-2; D gene uncertain. Germline V gene data show CDR1 as SGHDT and CDR2 as YYEEEE. The V and J ends lost 1 base and 4 bases respectively, with 17 bases between them. The CDR3 extends over 16 amino acids. The chain's CDR3 is CASSLKELRKLYGYTF. In DNA, the CDR3 is TGTGCCAGCAGCTTGAAAGAGCTCAGGAAACTCTATGGCTACACCTTC.

This clone was seen at least ten times. The DNA for the CDR3 is TGTGCCAGCAGTCCAGGGACGGGCTACACCTTC. Amino acids: CASSPGTGYTF. V usage is TRBV12-3 or TRBV12-4 and J usage is TRBJ1-2; TRBD1 is a possible D gene (5 bases). CDR3 length equals 11 residues. V gave up 5 bases and J gave up 8 bases, with 9 bases separating them.

The rearrangement links TRBV18 to TRBJ2-4; TRBD1 matches at 7 bases. V was pared by 1 base and J by 4 bases, with 4 bases of the junction left unmatched. Germline CDR1 KGHSH, CDR2 LQKENI. This CDR3 comprises 15 residues. The CDR3 DNA is TGTGCCAGCTCACCACTCGAGACAGGGAAAAACATTCAGTACTTC. Encoded protein: CASSPLETGKNIQYF.

In this sample, this clone turned up a few times. As DNA, the CDR3 is TGTGCCAGCAGTCCTCACAGGGGGCCCACTGAAGCTTTCTTT. As protein: CASSPHRGPTEAFF. The rearrangement uses TRBV6-5 and TRBJ1-1; 9 bases are shared with TRBD1. V was pared by 5 bases and J by 4 bases, with 5 bases of the junction left unmatched. Germline CDR1 reads MNHEY; CDR2 reads SVGAGI. This CDR3 is 14 amino acids long.

The chain carries TRBV7-9 and TRBJ1-2, with D tentatively TRBD1 (5 bases). Per the germline V gene, CDR1 is SEHNR and CDR2 is FQNEAQ (reference sequence). The CDR3 is made up of 14 amino acids. The V and J ends lost 1 base and 8 bases respectively, with 14 bases between them. CDR3 bases: TGTGCCAGCAGCTTAGGTAGTTCAGGGCACGGCTACACCTTC. It specifies CASSLGSSGHGYTF.

This chain joins TRBV5-4 and TRBJ1-1, with a weak D call TRBD1 (5 bases). The germline CDR1 and CDR2 sequences are SGHNT and YYREEE (reference sequence). The CDR3 runs to 14 residues. Trimming took off 0 bases at V and 2 bases at J, with 8 bases between the two ends. CDR3 in amino acids: CASSLARANTEAFF. In nucleotides, the CDR3 is TGTGCCAGCAGCTTGGCCAGGGCTAACACTGAAGCTTTCTTT.